Listed here are 30 T cell receptor beta chains from one sample, sequenced in a study of blood T cell repertoires in COVID-19. The repertoire was sequenced with immunoSEQ multiplex PCR; TCRdb's copy has only in-frame clones and lacks some. Of about 270,000 clones listed, less than 90% are singletons. Input material: PBMCs or T cells enriched from blood (not recorded which). These receptor sequences come from a woman between 45 and 65 years old who had recovered from COVID-19.

DNA for the CDR3: TGTGCCAGTACTAAACAGGGGTTCGCCTACAATGAGCAGTTCTTC. It specifies CASTKQGFAYNEQFF. This chain links TRBV19 with TRBJ2-1; TRBD1 matches 7 bases. The ends lost 7 bases at V and 2 bases at J; junction bases unmatched: 8. Germline assignment: CDR1 LNHDA and CDR2 SQIVND (reference sequence). The CDR3 spans 15 residues.

The chain is built from TRBV30 and TRBJ2-2; 7 nucleotides agree with TRBD1. This CDR3 is 14 amino acids long. J lost 1 base, V lost 5 bases, and 4 bases had no gene match. The V gene's germline CDR1 is GTSNPN and CDR2 SVGIG (reference sequence). CDR3 sequence: CAWAGTVNTGELFF. CDR3 in DNA: TGTGCCTGGGCCGGGACAGTGAACACCGGGGAGCTGTTTTTT.

The V call is TRBV19, the J call TRBJ1-1, with D tentatively TRBD1 (5 bases). The ends were cut back, 5 bases at V and 7 bases at J, with 20 bases in the middle. Looked up from germline, CDR1 is LNHDA and CDR2 is SQIVND (reference sequence). The CDR3 spans 15 residues. The CDR3 here is CASSARVPLSNEAFF. The CDR3 DNA reads TGTGCCAGTAGTGCCAGGGTGCCCCTTTCGAATGAAGCTTTCTTT.

The chain recombines TRBV5-1 with TRBJ1-1, with D perhaps TRBD1 (6 bases). Trimming removed 3 bases at V and 5 bases at J, with 11 bases between. Germline V gene lookup returns CDR1 SGHRS and CDR2 YFSETQ. This CDR3 region has 13 residues. CDR3 coding DNA: TGCGCCAGCAGCTCCGGACAGTATACTGAAGCTTTCTTT. Translation: CASSSGQYTEAFF.

The genes are TRBV10-3 and TRBJ2-2; 9 bases align to TRBD2. This CDR3 contains 14 residues. Germline V gene lookup returns CDR1 ENHRY and CDR2 SYGVKD. Germline trimming cut 5 bases from V and 6 bases from J; bases unmatched to any gene: 4. Written as DNA, the CDR3 is TGTGCCATCAGTACGGGACTAGCCTCCGGGGAGCTGTTTTTT. This gives the protein CAISTGLASGELFF.

V gene TRBV7-9 combines with J gene TRBJ1-2; D is possibly TRBD1 (6 bases). Germline V CDR1 and CDR2: SEHNR, FQNEAQ (reference sequence). The V end was cut by 5 bases, the J end by 2 bases, with 15 bases between. There are 15 residues in the CDR3. The CDR3 DNA follows: TGTGCCAGCAGCCCCCGGGACACCTTGAACTATGGCTACACCTTC. Protein product: CASSPRDTLNYGYTF.

This clone has a single count. The genes are TRBV7-2 and TRBJ2-1, with 10 bases that match TRBD2. The CDR3 is 16 amino acids. CDR1 SGHTA and CDR2 FQGNSA come from the germline V gene. Losses at the gene ends were 6 bases for V and 0 bases for J; bases not matched to a gene: 5. CDR3 residues: CASRRTSGDSYNEQFF. CDR3 DNA sequence: TGTGCCAGCAGACGTACTAGCGGGGACTCCTACAATGAGCAGTTCTTC.

The chain combines TRBV5-3 with TRBJ2-1; 7 bases line up with TRBD2. TRBV5-3 is an ORF; its function is uncertain. The trim removed 8 bases at V and 0 bases at J, leaving 5 bases unmatched. The CDR3 consists of 14 residues. CDR3 bases: TGTGCCAGGGGGGGGAGGACCTCCTACAATGAGCAGTTCTTC. This gives the protein CARGGRTSYNEQFF.

The chain combines TRBV28 with TRBJ1-4, with D possibly matching TRBD1 (5 bases). CDR1 and CDR2 (germline): MDHEN, SYDVKM. The V end was cut by 8 bases, the J end by 7 bases, with 17 bases between. CDR3 length equals 14 residues. The CDR3 nucleotides read TGTGCCAGCTCTACCCTTGGGAGGGGTGAAAAACTGTTTTTT. This translates into CASSTLGRGEKLFF.

This clone was observed once. The rearrangement links TRBV6-5 to TRBJ1-1; no firm D call. The V end lost 0 bases, the J end lost 1 base, and 6 bases lay between the germline ends. The length of the CDR3 is 14 residues. Looked up from germline, CDR1 is MNHEY and CDR2 is SVGAGI. As DNA, the CDR3 is TGTGCCAGCAGTTACTCGGCAGGGAACACTGAAGCTTTCTTT. The encoded protein is CASSYSAGNTEAFF.

The chain uses TRBV14 and TRBJ1-4, with D hard to call. Trimming left V 1 base short and J 8 bases short, with 8 bases between. The CDR3 has 13 amino acids. Germline CDR1 and CDR2: SGHDN and FVKESK. The DNA for the CDR3 is TGTGCCAGCAGCCAAGGCGGGCGAGAAAAACTGTTTTTT. It yields the protein CASSQGGREKLFF.

This clone was counted once. Within the sample, other DNA sequences also encode this same CDR3. V usage is TRBV20-1 and J usage is TRBJ1-2; 7 nucleotides align to TRBD1. In germline, CDR1 is DFQATT, CDR2 SNEGSKA (reference sequence). The CDR3 covers 11 residues. Germline trimming cut 3 bases from V and 8 bases from J; bases unmatched to any gene: 3. DNA for the CDR3: TGCAGTGCTAGTACAGGGGACGGCTACACCTTC. This sequence encodes CSASTGDGYTF.

This chain joins TRBV6-2 or TRBV6-3 and TRBJ1-3; D is ambiguous. This CDR3 region has 14 residues. V gave up 5 bases and J gave up 3 bases, with 11 bases separating them. In germline, CDR1 is MNHEY, CDR2 SVGEGT. The CDR3 DNA is TGTGCCAGCAGTAACCGGGAGGATGGAAACACCATATATTTT. Translating it yields CASSNREDGNTIYF.

This chain links TRBV28 with TRBJ1-1; D gene ambiguous. V was clipped by 5 bases and J by 7 bases, with 14 bases between them. CDR1 is MDHEN, CDR2 SYDVKM, per germline. The CDR3 loop spans 13 amino acids. CDR3 sequence reads: CASSAAGRREAFF. For the CDR3, the DNA is TGTGCCAGCAGTGCCGCCGGGAGACGTGAAGCTTTCTTT.

The chain employs TRBV5-1 and TRBJ2-7; 9 positions match TRBD1. The CDR3 has 14 residues. Germline assignment: CDR1 SGHRS and CDR2 YFSETQ. V gave up 5 bases and J gave up 4 bases; unmatched junction bases: 7. CDR3 sequence reads: CASRPDRGSYEQYF. DNA for the CDR3: TGCGCCAGCAGACCGGACAGGGGTAGTTACGAGCAGTACTTC.

The sample holds one count of this clone. This chain uses TRBV29-1 with TRBJ2-2; weak D call: TRBD1 (7 bases). V lost 2 bases and J 6 bases, leaving 10 bases between the germline ends. Germline values: CDR1 SQVTM, CDR2 ANQGSEA. The CDR3 contains 13 residues. CDR3: CSVETGEAGELFF. CDR3 coding DNA: TGCAGCGTTGAAACAGGGGAGGCCGGGGAGCTGTTTTTT.

The chain has TRBV6-2 or TRBV6-3 and TRBJ1-1; D remains unclear. The CDR3 is 14 residues long. Germline values: CDR1 MNHEY, CDR2 SVGEGT. V was trimmed by 4 bases and J by 3 bases, leaving 12 bases between them. The CDR3 loop reads CASSSYGFDTEAFF. The DNA of the CDR3 is TGTGCCAGCAGTTCCTACGGGTTTGACACTGAAGCTTTCTTT.

The chain is built from TRBV5-1 and TRBJ1-1; no reliable D call. The germline V and J ends were trimmed by 2 bases and 2 bases, with 10 bases remaining between them. The length of the CDR3 is 14 residues. Germline CDR1 SGHRS, CDR2 YFSETQ. The CDR3 DNA reads as TGCGCCAGCAGCTTCCAGTCTAGCAACACTGAAGCTTTCTTT. Protein product: CASSFQSSNTEAFF.

This clone has more than one count but fewer than ten. The chain uses TRBV28 and TRBJ1-2; possible D gene TRBD1, 5 bases. V was trimmed by 5 bases and J by 7 bases, leaving 17 bases between them. This CDR3 is 14 amino acids long. Germline V gene sequence: CDR1 MDHEN, CDR2 SYDVKM. CDR3 protein: CASSRDPGSRGYTF. The CDR3 DNA sequence: TGTGCCAGCAGTCGAGACCCAGGGTCTCGTGGCTACACCTTC.

This clone has more than one count but fewer than ten. V gene TRBV7-9 combines with J gene TRBJ2-1; 11 bases line up with TRBD2. Germline CDR1 is SEHNR and CDR2 is FQNEAQ (reference sequence). The CDR3 is made up of 17 amino acids. J gave up 8 bases and V 1 base, and 10 bases lay outside the gene matches. In DNA, the CDR3 is TGTGCCAGCAGCTTAGGACTGGCTAGCGGGAGGTCGGATGAGCAGTTCTTC. It yields the protein CASSLGLASGRSDEQFF.

V is TRBV11-3 and J is TRBJ1-1, with unresolved D. This CDR3 contains 12 residues. Germline CDR1 SGHNT, CDR2 YENEEA. The germline V and J ends were trimmed by 10 bases and 1 base, with 10 bases remaining between them. The CDR3: CANSPRNTEAFF. Here the CDR3 DNA reads TGTGCCAACTCCCCGCGGAACACTGAAGCTTTCTTT.

The gene calls are TRBV30 and TRBJ1-2; D perhaps matches TRBD1 (6 bases). The V and J ends lost 0 bases and 0 bases respectively, with 14 bases between them. The germline CDR1 and CDR2 sequences are GTSNPN and SVGIG (reference sequence). CDR3 length equals 16 residues. CDR3 region: CAWSVRGRGANYGYTF. CDR3 sequence (DNA): TGTGCCTGGAGTGTAAGGGGCAGGGGAGCTAACTATGGCTACACCTTC. Full variable domain (missing parts from reference TRBV30 and TRBJ1-2): SQTIHQWPATLVQPVGSPLSLECTVEGTSNPNLYWYRQAAGRGLQLLFYSVGIGQISSEVPQNLSASRPQDRQFILSSKKLLLSDSGFYLCAWSVRGRGANYGYTFGSGTRLTVV.

This chain uses TRBV24-1 with TRBJ2-3, with D possibly TRBD1 on 5 matching bases. The CDR3 loop spans 16 amino acids. V gave up 5 bases and J gave up 3 bases, with 17 bases separating them. The V gene's germline CDR1 is KGHDR and CDR2 SFDVKD. The CDR3 loop reads CATSVAENRPTDTQYF. As DNA, the CDR3 is TGTGCCACCAGTGTTGCGGAGAACAGGCCGACAGATACGCAGTATTTT.

The V and J genes are TRBV5-5 and TRBJ2-1, with D maybe TRBD2 (6 bases). Trimming stripped 1 base from V and 4 bases from J, with 12 bases between. Germline V gives CDR1 SGHKS, CDR2 YYEKEE (reference sequence). The CDR3 has 15 residues. CDR3 in DNA: TGTGCCAGCAGCTTGAATGAGGGACTTTACAATGAGCAGTTCTTC. It specifies CASSLNEGLYNEQFF.

The chain recombines TRBV5-5 with TRBJ2-7; 9 nucleotides agree with TRBD2. Germline V gene sequence: CDR1 SGHKS, CDR2 YYEKEE (reference sequence). Trimming cost V 2 bases and J 1 base; bases outside gene matches: 4. The CDR3 is 15 residues long. The CDR3 loop reads CASSFEREESYEQYF. In DNA, the CDR3 is TGTGCCAGCAGCTTCGAGCGGGAGGAATCCTACGAGCAGTACTTC.

This chain joins TRBV7-8 and TRBJ2-6; 8 bases are a match to TRBD1. Germline assignment: CDR1 SGHVS and CDR2 FQNEAQ. Trimming removed 1 base from V and 4 bases from J; junction bases left unmatched: 12. This CDR3 has 19 amino acids. Here the CDR3 reads CASSLGVVRTGSGANVLTF. CDR3 bases: TGTGCCAGCAGCTTAGGGGTCGTGAGGACAGGGAGCGGGGCCAACGTCCTGACTTTC.

The rearrangement links TRBV7-8 to TRBJ2-1, with D perhaps matching TRBD1 (6 bases). Germline V CDR1 and CDR2: SGHVS, FQNEAQ. Trimming took 5 bases from V and 8 from J, leaving 13 bases between them. The CDR3 has 13 amino acids. CDR3 in DNA: TGTGCCAGCAGCAACCCAGGGGAAGATGAGCAGTTCTTC. Its translation is CASSNPGEDEQFF.

V and J are TRBV9 and TRBJ2-5, with 7 bases aligning to TRBD2. The CDR3 is made up of 14 amino acids. Trimming removed 4 bases from V and 1 base from J; junction bases left unmatched: 4. Per germline, CDR1 SGDLS and CDR2 YYNGEE. CDR3 residues: CASSTGRTQETQYF. The CDR3 nucleotides read TGTGCCAGCAGCACCGGGAGGACCCAAGAGACCCAGTACTTC. The full variable domain, rest sourced from reference TRBV9 and TRBJ2-5, is DSGVTQTPKHLITATGQRVTLRCSPRSGDLSVYWYQQSLDQGLQFLIQYYNGEERAKGNILERFSAQQFPDLHSELNLSSLELGDSALYFCASSTGRTQETQYFGPGTRLLVL.

This clone has a single count. The V and J genes are TRBV2 and TRBJ1-4; TRBD1 might be the D (6 bases). V was shortened by 10 bases and J by 1 base, with 10 bases between the two germline ends. Per germline, CDR1 SNHLY and CDR2 FYNNEI. CDR3 length: 13 residues. CDR3: CAIEQGTNEKLFF. The CDR3 DNA reads as TGTGCCATCGAACAGGGAACTAATGAAAAACTGTTTTTT.

The V call is TRBV27, the J call TRBJ1-2; D possibly corresponds to TRBD1 (5 bases). From germline, CDR1 is MNHEY and CDR2 SMNVEV (reference sequence). Trimming shortened V by 6 bases and J by 4 bases, and 12 bases separated the two germline ends. This CDR3 has 13 residues. CDR3 sequence: CASRGVGGYGYTF. The CDR3, as DNA: TGTGCCAGCAGGGGGGTGGGGGGCTATGGCTACACCTTC.